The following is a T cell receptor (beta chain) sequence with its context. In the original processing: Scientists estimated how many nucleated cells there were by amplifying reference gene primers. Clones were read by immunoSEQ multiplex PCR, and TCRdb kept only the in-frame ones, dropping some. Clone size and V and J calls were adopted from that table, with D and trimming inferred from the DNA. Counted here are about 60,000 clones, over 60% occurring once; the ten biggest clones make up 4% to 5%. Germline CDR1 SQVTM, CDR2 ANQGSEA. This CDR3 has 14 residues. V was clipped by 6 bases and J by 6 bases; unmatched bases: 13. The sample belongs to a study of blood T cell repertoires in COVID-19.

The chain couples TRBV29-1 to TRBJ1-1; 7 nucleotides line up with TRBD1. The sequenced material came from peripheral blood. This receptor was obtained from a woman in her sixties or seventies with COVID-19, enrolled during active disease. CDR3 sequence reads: CSVRRQGSGPEAFF. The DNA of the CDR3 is TGCAGCGTCCGCCGACAGGGTTCCGGCCCTGAAGCTTTCTTT. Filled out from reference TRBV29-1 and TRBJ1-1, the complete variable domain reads SAVISQKPSRDICQRGTSLTIQCQVDSQVTMMFWYRQQPGQSLTLIATANQGSEATYESGFVIDKFPISRPNLTFSTLTVSNMSPEDSSIYLCSVRRQGSGPEAFFGQGTRLTVV.